The next 27 T cell receptor beta chains were all read from a single sample in a study of T cell responses to AZD1222 COVID-19 vaccine. Assay: immunoSEQ multiplex PCR; the TCRdb copy retains only in-frame clones and omits some. The data hold fewer than 150,000 clones, with about 86% observed a single time. Sequenced here: peripheral blood, sampled 28 days after the second AZD1222 dose. These receptors were obtained from an adult who received the AZD1222 COVID-19 vaccine.

This clone was seen a single time. This rearrangement joins TRBV23-1 to TRBJ2-1; 13 positions agree with TRBD2. TRBV23-1 is assigned to the ORF class and has an uncertain function. The CDR3 totals 20 residues. V was clipped by 4 bases and J by 3 bases; unmatched bases: 15. The CDR3 region is CASSPHSLAGGPILYNEQFF. The DNA for the CDR3 is TGCGCCAGCAGTCCTCATTCACTAGCGGGAGGGCCGATCCTCTACAATGAGCAGTTCTTC.

J is TRBJ1-5 and V is TRBV19; D is unclear. CDR3 length: 15 residues. In germline, CDR1 is LNHDA, CDR2 SQIVND (reference sequence). Trimming shortened V by 6 bases and J by 0 bases, and 12 bases separated the two germline ends. The CDR3 coding sequence is TGTGCCAGTAGAGATGGATTCTATAGCAATCAGCCCCAGCATTTT. Its translation is CASRDGFYSNQPQHF.

The chain uses TRBV19 and TRBJ1-5; 10 nucleotides align to TRBD1. The CDR3 is 19 amino acids. CDR1 and CDR2 from the germline V gene are LNHDA and SQIVND (reference sequence). V was clipped by 3 bases and J by 0 bases; unmatched bases: 11. Here the CDR3 reads CASSIRTGGIYTSNQPQHF. The CDR3 nucleotides are TGTGCCAGTAGTATCCGGACAGGGGGGATCTATACTAGCAATCAGCCCCAGCATTTT.

The chain links TRBV4-1 to TRBJ2-3, with D possibly being TRBD2 (6 bases). The CDR3 runs to 16 residues. Trimming took 4 bases from V and 3 from J, leaving 17 bases between them. Per the germline V gene, CDR1 is MGHRA and CDR2 is YSYEKL. The chain's CDR3 is CASSRLSLALTDTQYF. CDR3 nucleotides: TGCGCCAGCAGCCGCCTTAGTCTAGCGCTAACAGATACGCAGTATTTT.

This chain joins TRBV19 and TRBJ2-3; no clear D. The V end was cut by 5 bases, the J end by 3 bases, with 15 bases between. The CDR3 runs 15 residues. Germline V CDR1 and CDR2: LNHDA, SQIVND (reference sequence). The CDR3 region has the DNA TGTGCCAGTAGTCCCGGCCAGGAACAGACAGATACGCAGTATTTT. This codes for CASSPGQEQTDTQYF.

The chain has TRBV19 and TRBJ2-1, with D possibly being TRBD1 (5 bases). Germline V gives CDR1 LNHDA, CDR2 SQIVND (reference sequence). Trimming shortened V by 0 bases and J by 0 bases, and 6 bases separated the two germline ends. The CDR3 length is 15 residues. In nucleotides, the CDR3 is TGTGCCAGTAGTATAGAACAGGTCTCCTACAATGAGCAGTTCTTC. This encodes CASSIEQVSYNEQFF.

A few counts support this clone. The genes are TRBV11-3 and TRBJ2-7; D unclear. The V end lost 6 bases, the J end lost 5 bases, and 17 bases lay between the germline ends. Germline V gene data show CDR1 as SGHNT and CDR2 as YENEEA. The CDR3 extends over 14 amino acids. CDR3 DNA: TGTGCCAGCAGTTCTGGCCACAGTTCGGACGAGCAGTACTTC. Its protein product is CASSSGHSSDEQYF.

The genes are TRBV7-3 and TRBJ2-2, with unresolved D. This CDR3 is built from 12 residues. V was cut by 4 bases and J by 7 bases, with 7 bases left in between. Germline V gene sequence: CDR1 SGHTA, CDR2 FQGTGA. The CDR3: CASSSYLGELFF. In nucleotides, the CDR3 is TGTGCCAGCAGCTCCTACCTCGGGGAGCTGTTTTTT.

The CDR3 here is CASSLAFLGGYNEQFF. The CDR3 DNA follows: TGTGCCAGCAGCTTAGCGTTCCTAGGGGGGTACAATGAGCAGTTCTTC. This chain uses TRBV13 with TRBJ2-1; D may correspond to TRBD1 or TRBD2 (6 bases each). V was cut by 1 base and J by 4 bases, with 14 bases left in between. Germline assignment: CDR1 PRHDT and CDR2 FYEKMQ (reference sequence). The CDR3 sequence is 16 residues long.

This chain connects TRBV11-3 to TRBJ1-1; possibly TRBD1 for D (6 bases). The germline V gene encodes CDR1 SGHNT and CDR2 YENEEA. The CDR3 loop spans 16 amino acids. Trimming took off 2 bases at V and 3 bases at J, with 16 bases between the two ends. CDR3 in DNA: TGTGCCAGCAGCTTAATAACGGCGAAGGGGGACACTGAAGCTTTCTTT. Protein product: CASSLITAKGDTEAFF.

This clone was counted a single time. This sequence joins TRBV3-1 (or the pseudogene TRBV3-2) and TRBJ1-3; D possibly corresponds to TRBD1 (6 bases). The CDR3 length is 16 residues. V lost 1 base, J lost 0 bases, and 10 bases lay in between. CDR1 is LGHDT, CDR2 YNNKEL, per germline (reference sequence). The CDR3 here is CASSQGGGVSGNTIYF. For the CDR3, the DNA is TGTGCCAGCAGCCAAGGCGGGGGCGTCTCTGGAAACACCATATATTTT.

This sequence joins TRBV9 and TRBJ1-2; D may be TRBD1 (5 bases). Germline CDR1 SGDLS, CDR2 YYNGEE. This CDR3 spans 14 amino acids. V lost 0 bases to trimming and J lost 2 bases, with 8 bases between them. The CDR3 sequence is CASSVGPGNYGYTF. The CDR3, as DNA: TGTGCCAGCAGCGTAGGCCCAGGGAACTATGGCTACACCTTC. Complete variable domain (other parts from reference TRBV9 and TRBJ1-2): DSGVTQTPKHLITATGQRVTLRCSPRSGDLSVYWYQQSLDQGLQFLIQYYNGEERAKGNILERFSAQQFPDLHSELNLSSLELGDSALYFCASSVGPGNYGYTFGSGTRLTVV.

This chain uses TRBV27 with TRBJ1-2; D possibly corresponds to TRBD1 (5 bases). The CDR3 is 14 amino acids. CDR1 MNHEY and CDR2 SMNVEV come from the germline V gene (reference sequence). V lost 5 bases and J lost 7, with 17 bases in between. The CDR3 region has the DNA TGTGCCAGCAGTACCTCCAGCGGGGGTGGTGGCTACACCTTC. As protein: CASSTSSGGGGYTF.

The rearrangement links TRBV19 to TRBJ1-5; D might be TRBD1 (5 bases). The CDR3 spans 14 residues. V gave up 5 bases and J gave up 2 bases, with 10 bases separating them. Germline lookup yields CDR1 LNHDA and CDR2 SQIVND (reference sequence). This CDR3 is CASSGQSGNQPQHF. Here the CDR3 DNA reads TGTGCCAGTAGTGGACAATCGGGCAATCAGCCCCAGCATTTT.

The genes are TRBV11-2 and TRBJ2-7; TRBD1 is a possible D gene (5 bases). From germline, CDR1 is SGHAT and CDR2 FQNNGV. Trimming removed 3 bases from V and 0 bases from J, with 15 bases in between. CDR3 length: 16 amino acids. The CDR3 reads CASSFLRQRSSYEQYF. The CDR3 bases are TGTGCCAGCAGCTTTCTAAGACAGAGATCCTCCTACGAGCAGTACTTC.

This sequence joins TRBV27 and TRBJ1-6, with D uncertain. The germline CDR1 and CDR2 sequences are MNHEY and SMNVEV (reference sequence). Trimming cost V 3 bases and J 4 bases, with 10 bases left between them. The CDR3 loop spans 15 amino acids. The CDR3 loop reads CASSFNFAYNSPLHF. The CDR3 nucleotides are TGTGCCAGCAGTTTTAATTTCGCTTATAATTCACCCCTCCACTTT.

The sample holds one count of this clone. This chain uses TRBV19 with TRBJ2-7, with 8 bases fitting TRBD2. The CDR3 has 15 residues. V shed 3 bases, J shed 0 bases, and the junction held 4 bases outside the gene matches. The germline V gene encodes CDR1 LNHDA and CDR2 SQIVND (reference sequence). The CDR3 here is CASSIGTSGSYEQYF. DNA of the CDR3: TGTGCCAGTAGTATCGGGACTAGTGGCTCCTACGAGCAGTACTTC.

V and J are TRBV7-3 and TRBJ2-1, with 10 positions matching TRBD2. From germline, CDR1 is SGHTA and CDR2 FQGTGA. The ends lost 2 bases at V and 2 bases at J; junction bases unmatched: 3. The CDR3 runs to 16 residues. CDR3 residues: CASSLLAGATYNEQFF. CDR3 sequence (DNA): TGTGCCAGCAGCTTACTAGCGGGAGCCACCTACAATGAGCAGTTCTTC.

The chain joins TRBV10-2 to TRBJ2-7; D is uncertain. CDR3 size: 16 residues. V lost 3 bases and J lost 0, with 15 bases in between. Germline lookup yields CDR1 WSHSY and CDR2 SAAADI. CDR3 bases: TGCGCCAGCAGTGATGTGGGTGGCGGCCTCTCCTACGAGCAGTACTTC. Translating it yields CASSDVGGGLSYEQYF.

The V gene is TRBV5-1, the J gene TRBJ2-1; the D gene is possibly TRBD1 (5 bases). CDR3 length equals 15 residues. Germline V gene sequence: CDR1 SGHRS, CDR2 YFSETQ. V was clipped by 2 bases and J by 7 bases, with 16 bases between them. The CDR3 DNA reads TGCGCCAGCAGCTTCGAAGGGGCAGACGGAAATGAGCAGTTCTTC. Translation gives CASSFEGADGNEQFF.

The V and J genes are TRBV28 and TRBJ1-5; the match to TRBD1 covers 9 bases. CDR3 length: 15 residues. Germline CDR1 is MDHEN and CDR2 is SYDVKM. V trimming: 6 bases; J trimming: 1 base; junction bases outside the gene matches: 4. CDR3 sequence (DNA): TGTGCCAGCAGAACAGGGGGCCGGAGCAATCAGCCCCAGCATTTT. It encodes CASRTGGRSNQPQHF.

The V gene is TRBV10-3, the J gene TRBJ1-5; D gene ambiguous. Germline lookup yields CDR1 ENHRY and CDR2 SYGVKD. Deletions cut 6 bases from V and 2 bases from J, with 5 bases between. The CDR3 is 12 amino acids. This CDR3 reads CAIRDGNQPQHF. Here the CDR3 DNA reads TGTGCCATCAGGGATGGCAATCAGCCCCAGCATTTT.

V is TRBV19 and J is TRBJ1-1, with 9 bases aligning to TRBD1. The V and J ends lost 7 bases and 3 bases, in that order; junction bases with no gene match: 9. The CDR3 is 15 residues long. The germline V gene encodes CDR1 LNHDA and CDR2 SQIVND (reference sequence). The CDR3 is CASIPRDRVDTEAFF. CDR3 sequence (DNA): TGTGCCAGTATACCGAGGGACAGGGTGGACACTGAAGCTTTCTTT. The variable domain in full, with the rest retrieved from reference TRBV19 and TRBJ1-1, is DGGITQSPKYLFRKEGQNVTLSCEQNLNHDAMYWYRQDPGQGLRLIYYSQIVNDFQKGDIAEGYSVSREKKESFPLTVTSAQKNPTAFYLCASIPRDRVDTEAFFGQGTRLTVV.

V is TRBV24-1 and J is TRBJ2-1, with D possibly matching TRBD1 (6 bases). The V end was cut by 5 bases, the J end by 6 bases, with 19 bases between. CDR3 length equals 16 residues. Germline assignment: CDR1 KGHDR and CDR2 SFDVKD. For the CDR3, the DNA is TGTGCCACCAGTGGTTTCGGGGTGGGGGCCTTCAATGAGCAGTTCTTC. It specifies CATSGFGVGAFNEQFF.

V and J are TRBV5-1 and TRBJ1-6, with a weak D call TRBD1 (5 bases). V gave up 0 bases and J gave up 3 bases, with 13 bases separating them. The CDR3 length is 17 residues. Germline V gene data show CDR1 as SGHRS and CDR2 as YFSETQ. The CDR3 sequence: CASSLADRANYNSPLHF. For the CDR3, the DNA is TGCGCCAGCAGCTTGGCCGACAGAGCTAACTATAATTCACCCCTCCACTTT.

The chain recombines TRBV4-1 with TRBJ1-6; D gene uncertain. Between the trimmed V and J ends, which lost 1 base and 10 bases, there was a span of 14 bases. This CDR3 is 15 amino acids long. CDR1 is MGHRA and CDR2 is YSYEKL in the germline V gene. This CDR3 reads CASSQGEGRVSPLHF. As DNA, the CDR3 is TGCGCCAGCAGCCAAGGGGAGGGAAGGGTCTCACCCCTCCACTTT.

This chain uses TRBV6-5 with TRBJ1-1, with TRBD1 matching 9 bases. The ends lost 2 bases at V and 3 bases at J; junction bases unmatched: 7. CDR1 and CDR2 from the germline V gene are MNHEY and SVGAGI. This CDR3 comprises 16 residues. CDR3 sequence (DNA): TGTGCCAGCAGTTACCGGGACAGGGTGTTAGACACTGAAGCTTTCTTT. It codes for CASSYRDRVLDTEAFF.